The rows below give T cell receptor beta chains drawn from one sample of a study of siplizumab effects on memory and regulatory T cells. Their antigens remain unidentified. The protocol was immunoSEQ multiplex PCR, while the TCRdb copy is restricted to in-frame clones and leaves out a portion. The sample lists 9,500 to 15,000 clones; roughly half were seen once. The sequenced material came from CFSE-low (dividing) CD8+ T cells sorted from an allogeneic mixed lymphocyte reaction. These receptors all stem from a human donor in good health; the cells came from an allogeneic mixed lymphocyte reaction. Some clones in this sample may be carry-over from other donors' samples. CDR3s include the opening cysteine and the closing phenylalanine or tryptophan. Each record gives: J gene, clone size, D gene, V gene, CDR3 DNA, CDR3 protein. D genes are given only for firm matches. The size entry is marked missing in some rows and otherwise reads once, few, many or a size class.

TRBJ2-7 . . TRBV7-9 TGTGCCAGCAGCTCCCCGACAAAAACCTACGAGCAGTACTTC CASSSPTKTYEQYF
TRBJ2-1 . . TRBV6-6 TGTGCCAGCAGTTACTTCAGGGGAAGGAATGAGCAGTTCTTC CASSYFRGRNEQFF
TRBJ1-2 . . TRBV6-5 TGTGCCAGCAGTTACTTCGGGGGGCAAATCTATGGCTACACCTTC CASSYFGGQIYGYTF
TRBJ1-1 few TRBD1 TRBV7-9 TGTGCCAGCACCCAGGGGGTTCGGGGCACTGAAGCTTTCTTT CASTQGVRGTEAFF
TRBJ2-7 . . TRBV11-2 TGTGCCAGCAGCCCGGATCTTCTTACCTACGAGCAGTACTTC CASSPDLLTYEQYF
TRBJ2-7 . . TRBV5-1 TGCGCCAGCAGCTTTGGCGGAAACTATGAGCAGTACTTC CASSFGGNYEQYF
TRBJ2-3 medium-sized . TRBV7-8 TGTGCCAGCAGCTTAGAAGTCTCTCAAGATACGCAGTATTTT CASSLEVSQDTQYF
TRBJ2-7 . TRBD1 TRBV30 TGTGCCTGCCTCATAGGGGGCGCTCTTAGGGACTACGAGCAGTACTTC CACLIGGALRDYEQYF
TRBJ2-7 once TRBD1 TRBV7-6 TGTGCCAGCAGCTTAGAGGTTAACAGGGGCGCCTTAGGGGAGCAGTACTTC CASSLEVNRGALGEQYF
TRBJ2-3 . . TRBV19 TGTGCCAGTAGTATAGCTCTCGGGGCCACAGATACGCAGTATTTT CASSIALGATDTQYF
TRBJ1-3 . TRBD1 TRBV6-4 TGTGCCAGCAACCTGGACAGGGGAGGAAACACCATATATTTT CASNLDRGGNTIYF
TRBJ1-6 . . TRBV27 TGTGCCAGCAGTTTACACAGCTCCTATAATTCACCCCTCCACTTT CASSLHSSYNSPLHF
TRBJ2-3 . . TRBV29-1 TGCAGCGTTGAGAGAGGGAGGCCAGATACGCAGTATTTT CSVERGRPDTQYF
TRBJ1-1 . . TRBV6-5 TGTGCCAGCAGTTACTTTGGTTTGGGCACTGAAGCTTTCTTT CASSYFGLGTEAFF
TRBJ1-2 . . TRBV5-6 TGTGCCAGCAGCTTGGGGGCCCCCTATGGCTACACCTTC CASSLGAPYGYTF
TRBJ1-2 few . TRBV25-1 TGTGCCAGCAGCGGGGGGAGGGGAGGAGGCTACACCTTC CASSGGRGGGYTF
TRBJ2-3 . TRBD1 TRBV5-6 TGTGCCAGCATCCGACAGGGGTGGATGGATACGCAGTATTTT CASIRQGWMDTQYF
TRBJ2-7 few TRBD2 TRBV19 TGTGCCAGCCAAGGAGCGGCGGGGGAGACCTACGAGCAGTACTTC CASQGAAGETYEQYF
TRBJ2-2 . . TRBV5-1 TGCGCCAGCAGCTTGGCGGGAGTAACGGGGAACACCGGGGAGCTGTTTTTT CASSLAGVTGNTGELFF
TRBJ2-2 . TRBD2 TRBV4-2 TGTGCCAGCAGCCGTCGACTAGCGGGAGAGTTCGGCACCGGGGAGCTGTTTTTT CASSRRLAGEFGTGELFF
TRBJ2-4 once TRBD1 TRBV23-1 TGCGCCAGCAGTCAAGCAGGGGGAGTCAACATTCAGTACTTC CASSQAGGVNIQYF
TRBJ2-7 . . TRBV6-5 TGTGCCAGCAGTTGGGAACGCTTCTACGAGCAGTACTTC CASSWERFYEQYF
TRBJ2-7 . . TRBV28 TGTGCCAGCAGTTTATTCGAGGATACCTACGAGCAGTACTTC CASSLFEDTYEQYF
TRBJ2-7 . . TRBV15 TGTGCCACCAGCAGTTCCCTACTCTACGAGCAGTACTTC CATSSSLLYEQYF
TRBJ2-7 few TRBD1 TRBV2 TGTGCCAGCAGTCCCGTACGACAGGGGACATACGAGCAGTACTTC CASSPVRQGTYEQYF
TRBJ2-7 medium-sized . TRBV14 TGTGCCAGCAGCCAAGAGACAGAGATCAACGAGCAGTACTTC CASSQETEINEQYF
TRBJ2-3 . TRBD2 TRBV7-6 TGTGCCAGCAGCGGCAGCGGGGGCACAGATACGCAGTATTTT CASSGSGGTDTQYF
TRBJ2-7 . . TRBV6-1 TGTGCCAGCACTCCAAGGCCAGGCACCTACGAGCAGTACTTC CASTPRPGTYEQYF
TRBJ2-1 medium-sized TRBD1 TRBV19 TGTGCCAGTCACCTCGGGACAGATCCCTACAATGAGCAGTTCTTC CASHLGTDPYNEQFF
TRBJ2-7 . . TRBV5-4 TGTGCCAGCAGCTTGGCAAGGGGTTTACTTTCCTACGAGCAGTACTTC CASSLARGLLSYEQYF
TRBJ2-2 few TRBD1 TRBV7-2 TGTGCCGGTAACAGGGGGAACACCGGGGAGCTGTTTTTT CAGNRGNTGELFF
TRBJ2-6 . . TRBV19 TGTGCCAGTAGTATTTATGGGGCGCTTGGGGCCAACGTCCTGACTTTC CASSIYGALGANVLTF
TRBJ2-7 medium-sized TRBD1 TRBV19 TGTGCCAGTAGTGCCGGGACAGGGTCCTACGAGCAGTACTTC CASSAGTGSYEQYF
TRBJ2-7 . . TRBV6-6 TGTGCCAGCAGTGCAACAGGGAGTGGTTTCGAGCAGTACTTC CASSATGSGFEQYF
TRBJ1-1 . . TRBV6-5 TGTGCCAGCAGTGAACTTGGGGGTTCACCGGAAGCTTTCTTT CASSELGGSPEAFF
TRBJ1-5 medium-sized . TRBV6-5 TGTGCCAGCAGATTGGGGAGCAATCAGCCCCAGCATTTT CASRLGSNQPQHF
TRBJ1-2 . . TRBV9 TGTGCCAGCAGCGTAGTTGAGAACTATGGCTACACCTTC CASSVVENYGYTF
TRBJ2-1 . TRBD2 TRBV28 TGTGCCAGCAGCCCTCGGGAGGTCCGCTACAATGAGCAGTTCTTC CASSPREVRYNEQFF
TRBJ2-1 . . TRBV19 TGTGCCAGTAGTATCCTCCGGACGGTCGATGAGCAGTTCTTC CASSILRTVDEQFF
TRBJ1-4 once . TRBV7-9 TGTGCCAGCAGCTTAAAAGGGGGATTTGAAAAACTGTTTTTT CASSLKGGFEKLFF
TRBJ2-5 . . TRBV11-3 TGTGCCAGCAGCTTGGGTAGGGGAGGACAGACCCAGTACTTC CASSLGRGGQTQYF
TRBJ2-7 . TRBD1 TRBV29-1 TGCAGCGTTGAGGGGGACAGGTCCTACGAGCAGTACTTC CSVEGDRSYEQYF
TRBJ2-7 few TRBD1 TRBV19 TGTGCCAGTAGTCCCGGGACAGGGGGAACCTACGAGCAGTACTTC CASSPGTGGTYEQYF
TRBJ1-3 medium-sized TRBD1 TRBV27 TGTGCCAGCAGCCCCGGGACAGGGAGTGGAAACACCATATATTTT CASSPGTGSGNTIYF
TRBJ2-2 once . TRBV6-6 TGTGCCAGCAGTTTCACCGGGGAGCTGTTTTTT CASSFTGELFF
TRBJ1-2 medium-sized TRBD1 TRBV7-9 TGTGCCAGCAGCTTAAACAGGGGTTATGGCTACACCTTC CASSLNRGYGYTF
TRBJ2-7 few . TRBV27 TGTGCCAGCTCCGACGGGCCCTCCTACGAGCAGTACTTC CASSDGPSYEQYF
TRBJ2-1 few . TRBV19 TGTGCCAGTAGCCGACACAATGAGCAGTTCTTC CASSRHNEQFF
TRBJ2-7 . . TRBV2 TGTGCCAGCATTGGGGTAGAGATCTACGAGCAGTACTTC CASIGVEIYEQYF
TRBJ1-5 medium-sized . TRBV4-1 TGCGCCAGCAGTCACAGTTATAGCAATCAGCCCCAGCATTTT CASSHSYSNQPQHF
TRBJ1-1 . . TRBV19 TGTGCCAGTAGTATTGTCAGGGCTAACACTGAAGCTTTCTTT CASSIVRANTEAFF
TRBJ2-7 few . TRBV19 TGTGCCAGTAGTATGGGGCTGGAGGCTTTCTACGAGCAGTACTTC CASSMGLEAFYEQYF
TRBJ2-1 few TRBD2 TRBV27 TGTGCCAGCAGTTGGAGCGGGAGGTCTCAGCAGTTCTTC CASSWSGRSQQFF
TRBJ1-2 few TRBD1 TRBV15 TGTGCCACCAGCGGACCTCCTACTACGACAGGGCTGGGCGGCTACACCTTC CATSGPPTTTGLGGYTF
TRBJ1-4 few . TRBV4-1 TGCGCCAGCAGCCAAGATCCAGGGGATGTAGAAAAACTGTTTTTT CASSQDPGDVEKLFF
TRBJ2-7 many . TRBV7-5 TGTGCCAGAAGCTTAGCGCCCGGGGGACAGGGGGCGCGAAGCCACTACGAGCAGTACTTC CARSLAPGGQGARSHYEQYF
TRBJ2-7 . TRBD2 TRBV7-8 TGTGCCAGCAGCTTGAGGGAGGGGTACGAGCAGTACTTC CASSLREGYEQYF